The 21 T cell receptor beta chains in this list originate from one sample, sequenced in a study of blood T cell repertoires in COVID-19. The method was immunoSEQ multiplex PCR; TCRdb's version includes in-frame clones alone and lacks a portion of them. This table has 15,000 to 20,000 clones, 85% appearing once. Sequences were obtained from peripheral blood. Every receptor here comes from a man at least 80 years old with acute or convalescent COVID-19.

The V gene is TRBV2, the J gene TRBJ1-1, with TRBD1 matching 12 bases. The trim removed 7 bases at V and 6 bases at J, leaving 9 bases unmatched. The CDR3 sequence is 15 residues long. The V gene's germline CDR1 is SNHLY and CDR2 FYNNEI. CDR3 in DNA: TGTGCCAGCACGTTGTTGGGGACAGGGGGCGCTGAAGCTTTCTTT. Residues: CASTLLGTGGAEAFF.

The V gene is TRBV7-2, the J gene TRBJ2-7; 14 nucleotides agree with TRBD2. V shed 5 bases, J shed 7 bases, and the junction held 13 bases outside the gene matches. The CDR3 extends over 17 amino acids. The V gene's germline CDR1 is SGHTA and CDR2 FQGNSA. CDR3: CASSLRSGLAGGPEQYF. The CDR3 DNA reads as TGTGCCAGCAGCCTCCGATCTGGACTAGCGGGGGGCCCTGAGCAGTACTTC.

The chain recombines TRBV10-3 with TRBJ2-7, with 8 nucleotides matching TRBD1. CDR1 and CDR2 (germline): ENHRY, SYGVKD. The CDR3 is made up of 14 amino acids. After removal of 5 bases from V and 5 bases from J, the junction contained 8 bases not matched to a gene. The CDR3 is CAISTGQGPHEQYF. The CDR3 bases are TGTGCCATCAGTACAGGACAGGGCCCCCACGAGCAGTACTTC.

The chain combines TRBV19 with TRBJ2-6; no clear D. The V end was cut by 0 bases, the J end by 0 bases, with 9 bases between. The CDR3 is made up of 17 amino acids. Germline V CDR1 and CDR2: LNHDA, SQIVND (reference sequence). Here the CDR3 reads CASSIEGRYSGANVLTF. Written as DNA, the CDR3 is TGTGCCAGTAGTATAGAGGGCCGGTACTCTGGGGCCAACGTCCTGACTTTC.

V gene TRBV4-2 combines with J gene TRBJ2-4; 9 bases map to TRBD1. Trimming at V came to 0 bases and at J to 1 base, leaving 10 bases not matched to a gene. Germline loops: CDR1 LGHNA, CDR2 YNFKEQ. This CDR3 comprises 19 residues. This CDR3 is CASSQDGRTGEMAKNIQYF. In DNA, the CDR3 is TGTGCCAGCAGCCAAGATGGTAGGACAGGGGAAATGGCCAAAAACATTCAGTACTTC.

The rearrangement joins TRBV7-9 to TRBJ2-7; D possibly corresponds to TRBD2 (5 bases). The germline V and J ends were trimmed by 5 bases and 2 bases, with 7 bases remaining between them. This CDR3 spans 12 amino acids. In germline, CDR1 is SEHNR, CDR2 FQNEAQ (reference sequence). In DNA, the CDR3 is TGTGCCAGCAGCCCGGGGACCTACGAGCAGTACTTC. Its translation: CASSPGTYEQYF.

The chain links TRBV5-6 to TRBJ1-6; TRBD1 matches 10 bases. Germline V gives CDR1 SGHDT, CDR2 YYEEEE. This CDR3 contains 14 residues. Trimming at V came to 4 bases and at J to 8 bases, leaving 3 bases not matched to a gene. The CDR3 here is CASSHGQGDSPLHF. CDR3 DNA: TGTGCCAGCAGCCACGGACAGGGGGATTCACCCCTCCACTTT.

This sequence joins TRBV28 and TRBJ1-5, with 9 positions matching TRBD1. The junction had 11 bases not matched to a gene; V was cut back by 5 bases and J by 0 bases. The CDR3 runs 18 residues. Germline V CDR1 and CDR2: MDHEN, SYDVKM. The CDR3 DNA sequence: TGTGCCAGCAGTCAGCCACAGGGGGCGTTTGGTAGCAATCAGCCCCAGCATTTT. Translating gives CASSQPQGAFGSNQPQHF.

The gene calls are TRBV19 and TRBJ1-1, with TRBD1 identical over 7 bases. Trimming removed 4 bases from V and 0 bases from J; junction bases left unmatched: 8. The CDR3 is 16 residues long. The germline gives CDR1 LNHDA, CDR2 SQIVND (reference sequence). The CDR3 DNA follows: TGTGCCAGTAGTAGTCCCGGGACAGTAGTGAACACTGAAGCTTTCTTT. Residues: CASSSPGTVVNTEAFF.

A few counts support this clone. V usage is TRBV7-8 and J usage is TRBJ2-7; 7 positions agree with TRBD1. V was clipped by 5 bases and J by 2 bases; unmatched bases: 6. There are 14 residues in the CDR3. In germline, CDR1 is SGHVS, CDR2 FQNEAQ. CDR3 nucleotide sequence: TGTGCCAGCAGCCCCCTCACAGGGGCCTACGAGCAGTACTTC. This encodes CASSPLTGAYEQYF.

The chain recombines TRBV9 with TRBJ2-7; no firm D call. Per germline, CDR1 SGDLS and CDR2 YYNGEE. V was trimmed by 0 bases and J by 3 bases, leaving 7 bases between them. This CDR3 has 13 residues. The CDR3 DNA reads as TGTGCCAGCAGCGTAGATGGGCTCTACGAGCAGTACTTC. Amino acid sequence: CASSVDGLYEQYF.

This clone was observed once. CDR3 loop: CASSYSRISYEQYF. CDR3 nucleotides: TGTGCCAGCAGTTACTCCAGGATCTCCTACGAGCAGTACTTC. This chain joins TRBV6-2 or TRBV6-3 and TRBJ2-7; D gene uncertain. This CDR3 spans 14 amino acids. The germline V gene encodes CDR1 MNHEY and CDR2 SVGEGT. Trimming stripped 0 bases from V and 0 bases from J, with 6 bases between.

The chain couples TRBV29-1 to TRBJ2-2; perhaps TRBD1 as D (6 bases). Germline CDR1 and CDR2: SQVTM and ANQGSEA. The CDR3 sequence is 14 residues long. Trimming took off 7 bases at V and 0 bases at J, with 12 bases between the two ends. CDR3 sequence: CSAQGNANTGELFF. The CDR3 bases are TGCAGCGCTCAGGGGAACGCGAACACCGGGGAGCTGTTTTTT.

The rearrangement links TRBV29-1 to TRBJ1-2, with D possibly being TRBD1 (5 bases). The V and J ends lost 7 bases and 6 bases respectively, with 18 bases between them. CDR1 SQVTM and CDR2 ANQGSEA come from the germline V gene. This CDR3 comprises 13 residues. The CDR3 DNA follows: TGCAGCGGCGGGACTCCCAATGGGCATGGCTACACCTTC. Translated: CSGGTPNGHGYTF.

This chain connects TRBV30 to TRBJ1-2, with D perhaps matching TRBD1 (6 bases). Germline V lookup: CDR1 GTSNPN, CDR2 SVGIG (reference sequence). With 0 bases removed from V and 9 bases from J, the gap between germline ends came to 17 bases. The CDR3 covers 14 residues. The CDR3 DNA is TGTGCCTGGAGTGTACTAGGGGGGGGGCTCCGCTACACCTTC. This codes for CAWSVLGGGLRYTF.

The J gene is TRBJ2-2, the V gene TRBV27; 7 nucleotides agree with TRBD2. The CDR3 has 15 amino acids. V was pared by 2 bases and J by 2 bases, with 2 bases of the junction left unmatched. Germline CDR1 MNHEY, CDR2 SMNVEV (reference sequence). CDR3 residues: CASSLGLVNTGELFF. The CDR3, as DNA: TGTGCCAGCAGTTTAGGACTAGTTAACACCGGGGAGCTGTTTTTT.

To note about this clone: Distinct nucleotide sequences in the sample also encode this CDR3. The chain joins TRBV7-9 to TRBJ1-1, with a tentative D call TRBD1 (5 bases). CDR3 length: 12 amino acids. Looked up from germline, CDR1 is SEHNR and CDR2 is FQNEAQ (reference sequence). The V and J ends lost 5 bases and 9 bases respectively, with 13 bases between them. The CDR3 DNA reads TGTGCCAGCAGCCCTGGGGGGGTTAAAGCTTTCTTT. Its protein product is CASSPGGVKAFF.

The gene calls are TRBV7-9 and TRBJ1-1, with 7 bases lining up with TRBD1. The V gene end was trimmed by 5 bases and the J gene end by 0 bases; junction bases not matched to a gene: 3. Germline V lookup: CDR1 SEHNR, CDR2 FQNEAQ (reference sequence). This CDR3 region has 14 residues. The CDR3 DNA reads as TGTGCCAGCAGCCCCGACAGGGTGAACACTGAAGCTTTCTTT. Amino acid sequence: CASSPDRVNTEAFF.

The DNA for the CDR3 is TGTGCCAGCAGCATACAGGGTCATGGAGAGACCCAGTACTTC. Its translation is CASSIQGHGETQYF. J is TRBJ2-5 and V is TRBV7-3; maybe TRBD1 (6 bases). V dropped 5 bases and J dropped 4 bases, with 14 bases sitting between them. The germline gives CDR1 SGHTA, CDR2 FQGTGA. The length of the CDR3 is 14 residues.

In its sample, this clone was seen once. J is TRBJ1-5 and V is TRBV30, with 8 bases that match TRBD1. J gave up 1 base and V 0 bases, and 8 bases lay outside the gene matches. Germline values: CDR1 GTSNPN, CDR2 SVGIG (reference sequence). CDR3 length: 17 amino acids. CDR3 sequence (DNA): TGTGCCTGGAGTGTACGTACAGGGGGTTGGAGCAATCAGCCCCAGCATTTT. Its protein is CAWSVRTGGWSNQPQHF. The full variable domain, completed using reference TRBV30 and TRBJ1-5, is SQTIHQWPATLVQPVGSPLSLECTVEGTSNPNLYWYRQAAGRGLQLLFYSVGIGQISSEVPQNLSASRPQDRQFILSSKKLLLSDSGFYLCAWSVRTGGWSNQPQHFGDGTRLSIL.

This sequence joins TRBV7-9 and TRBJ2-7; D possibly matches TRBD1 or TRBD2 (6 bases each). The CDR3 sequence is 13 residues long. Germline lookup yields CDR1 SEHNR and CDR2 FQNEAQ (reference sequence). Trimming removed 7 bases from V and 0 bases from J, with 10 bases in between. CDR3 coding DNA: TGTGCCAGCACGCGGGACATCTCCTACGAGCAGTACTTC. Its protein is CASTRDISYEQYF.